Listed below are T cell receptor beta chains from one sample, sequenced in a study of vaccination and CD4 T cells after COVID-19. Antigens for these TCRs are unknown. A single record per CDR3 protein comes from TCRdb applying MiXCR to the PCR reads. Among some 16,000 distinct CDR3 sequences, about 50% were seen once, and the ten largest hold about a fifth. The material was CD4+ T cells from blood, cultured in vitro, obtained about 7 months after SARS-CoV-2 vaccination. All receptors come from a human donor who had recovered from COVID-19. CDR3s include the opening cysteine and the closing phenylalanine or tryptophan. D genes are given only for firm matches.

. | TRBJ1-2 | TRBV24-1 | CATSEGYYGYTF | TGTGCCACCAGTGAGGGGTACTATGGCTACACCTTC